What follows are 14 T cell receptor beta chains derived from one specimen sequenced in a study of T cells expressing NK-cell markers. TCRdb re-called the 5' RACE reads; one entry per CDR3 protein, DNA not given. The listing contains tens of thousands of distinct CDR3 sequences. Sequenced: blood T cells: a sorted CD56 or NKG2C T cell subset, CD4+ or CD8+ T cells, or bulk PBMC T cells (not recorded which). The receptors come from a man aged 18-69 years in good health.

The CDR3 here is CASSSLKGGQETQYF. The V gene is TRBV27, the J gene TRBJ2-5; there is no DNA to check the TCRdb D call of TRBD1. The length of the CDR3 is 15 residues. Germline CDR1 and CDR2: MNHEY and SMNVEV (reference sequence).

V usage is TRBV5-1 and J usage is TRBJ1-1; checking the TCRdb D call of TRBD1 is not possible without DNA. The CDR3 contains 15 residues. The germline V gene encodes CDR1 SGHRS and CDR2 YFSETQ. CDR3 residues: CASSLAWTGGTEAFF.

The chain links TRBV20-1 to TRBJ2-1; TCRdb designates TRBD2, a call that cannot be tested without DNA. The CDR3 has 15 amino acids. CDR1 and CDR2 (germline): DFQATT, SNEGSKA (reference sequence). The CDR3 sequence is CSARDGLAGVNEQFF.

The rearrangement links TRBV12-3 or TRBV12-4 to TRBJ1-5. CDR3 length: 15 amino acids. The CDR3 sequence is CASSLSGRGGQPQHF.

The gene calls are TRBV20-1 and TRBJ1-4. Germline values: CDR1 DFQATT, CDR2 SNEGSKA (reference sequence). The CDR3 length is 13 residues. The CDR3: CSAGTTTNEKLFF.

This chain's CDR3 is CASRNPGDSEFF. This rearrangement joins TRBV7-3 to TRBJ2-1; TCRdb indicates TRBD1, and absent DNA this call remains unverified. Germline V gives CDR1 SGHTA, CDR2 FQGTGA. The CDR3 runs 12 residues.

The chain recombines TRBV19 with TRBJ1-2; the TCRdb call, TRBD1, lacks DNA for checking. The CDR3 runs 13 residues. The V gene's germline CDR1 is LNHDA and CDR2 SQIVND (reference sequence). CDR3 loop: CASSSPGEDGYTF.

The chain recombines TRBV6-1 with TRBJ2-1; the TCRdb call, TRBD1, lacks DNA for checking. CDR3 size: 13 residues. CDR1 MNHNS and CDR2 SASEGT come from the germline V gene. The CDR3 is CASRGTGVYEQFF.

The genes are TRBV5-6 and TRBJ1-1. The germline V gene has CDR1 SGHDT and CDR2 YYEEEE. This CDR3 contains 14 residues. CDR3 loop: CASSLISENTEAFF.

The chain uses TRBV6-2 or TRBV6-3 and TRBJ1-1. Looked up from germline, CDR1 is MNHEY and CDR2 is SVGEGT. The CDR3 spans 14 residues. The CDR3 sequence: CASRSPRLNTEAFF.

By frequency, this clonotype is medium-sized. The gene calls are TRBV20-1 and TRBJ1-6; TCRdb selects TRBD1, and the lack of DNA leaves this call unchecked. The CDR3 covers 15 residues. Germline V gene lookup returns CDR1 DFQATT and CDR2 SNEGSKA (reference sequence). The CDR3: CSASVRTVGNSPLHF.

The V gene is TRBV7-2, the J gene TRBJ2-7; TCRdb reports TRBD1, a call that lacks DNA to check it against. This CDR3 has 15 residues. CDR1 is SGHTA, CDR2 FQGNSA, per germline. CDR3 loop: CASSFGSGQAKEQYF.

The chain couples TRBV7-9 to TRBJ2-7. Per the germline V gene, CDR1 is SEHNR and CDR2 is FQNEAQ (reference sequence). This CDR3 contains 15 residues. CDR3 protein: CASSPPAADGYEQYF.

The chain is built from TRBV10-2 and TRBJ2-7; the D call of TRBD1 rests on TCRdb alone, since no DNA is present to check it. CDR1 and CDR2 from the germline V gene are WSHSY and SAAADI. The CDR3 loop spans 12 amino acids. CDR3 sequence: CASSEQGREQYF.